Below, one T cell receptor beta chain is given with its context. This specimen belongs to a study of Ad26.COV2.S vaccination and SARS-CoV-2 variants. Looking at the study overall: Participants got Ad26.COV2.S intramuscularly, once or twice 56 days apart.

Method: immunoSEQ multiplex PCR; TCRdb's copy keeps in-frame clones and lacks some. The repertoire consists of 400,000 or so clones, with approximately 86% occurring once and the leading ten covering 3% to 3.5%. V was trimmed by 5 bases and J by 3 bases, leaving 13 bases between them. The germline V gene encodes CDR1 SEHNR and CDR2 FQNEAQ (reference sequence). The length of the CDR3 is 14 residues. The treatment here: around 19 received Ad26.COV2.S at low or high dose, single or two shots; 5 received placebo; per-sample allocation not given. Sampling occurred on day 63 after the first vaccine or placebo injection.

The chain combines TRBV7-9 with TRBJ1-1, with D possibly matching TRBD1 (5 bases). The source is a person aged 18-60 years who received the Ad26.COV2.S COVID-19 vaccine or a placebo. The source material was peripheral blood, sampled in a trial of Ad26.COV2.S vaccine versus placebo. CDR3 protein: CASSPRVKDTEAFF. CDR3 sequence (DNA): TGTGCCAGCAGCCCCAGGGTTAAAGACACTGAAGCTTTCTTT.